This record concerns one T cell receptor beta chain sequence. Its specificity is unknown. Per the germline V gene, CDR1 is SEHNR and CDR2 is FQNEAQ (reference sequence). V gave up 7 bases and J gave up 6 bases, with 13 bases separating them. The CDR3 covers 13 residues. Data came from immunoSEQ multiplex PCR; TCRdb stores just in-frame clones and leaves some out. The sample shows 120,000 or so clones, around 90% of them seen only once. The entry originates in a study of T cell responses to AZD1222 COVID-19 vaccine. The study's findings and limits: All repertoire sampling was performed exclusively after the peak T cell response.

This sequence was found in an adult who received the MenACWY meningococcal vaccine as a control. Sequenced material: peripheral blood, taken 28 days after the second dose of the MenACWY control vaccine. V usage is TRBV7-9 and J usage is TRBJ2-1; D is unclear. CDR3 region: CASTPLLTNEQFF. CDR3 coding DNA: TGTGCCAGCACCCCTTTACTGACCAATGAGCAGTTCTTC. The full variable domain, rest sourced from reference TRBV7-9 and TRBJ2-1, is DTGVSQNPRHKITKRGQNVTFRCDPISEHNRLYWYRQTLGQGPEFLTYFQNEAQLEKSRLLSDRFSAERPKGSFSTLEIQRTEQGDSAMYLCASTPLLTNEQFFGPGTRLTVL.